This T cell receptor beta chain was sequenced during a study of T cell repertoires in cytomegalovirus infection. Findings and caveats of the study: Carriers of CMV and the relevant HLA type were discriminated by public TCR beta frequency.

The CDR3 runs 15 residues. Trimming at V came to 6 bases and at J to 5 bases, leaving 9 bases not matched to a gene. CDR1 and CDR2 from the germline V gene are SEHNR and FQNEAQ (reference sequence). The table lists this clonotype with a few counts. Its antigen is not identified. Using its own MiXCR run on the reads, TCRdb lists one record per CDR3 protein. The data show approximately 990,000 distinct CDR3 sequences, approximately 30% seen once. This rearrangement joins TRBV7-9 to TRBJ2-1, with 8 nucleotides matching TRBD2. The receptor was derived from a human donor in good health (CMV status not recorded). Some clones in this sample may be carry-over from other donors' samples. The sample was cultured CD8+ T cells from PBMCs, taken from culture after CMV antigen stimulation. The CDR3 sequence is CASRLAAGENNEQFF. The CDR3 DNA sequence: TGTGCCAGCAGACTGGCAGCGGGGGAGAACAATGAGCAGTTCTTC. The full variable domain, with the rest looked up from reference TRBV7-9 and TRBJ2-1, is DTGVSQNPRHKITKRGQNVTFRCDPISEHNRLYWYRQTLGQGPEFLTYFQNEAQLEKSRLLSDRFSAERPKGSFSTLEIQRTEQGDSAMYLCASRLAAGENNEQFFGPGTRLTVL.